This TCR beta chain comes out of a study of T-cell memory formation after mild COVID-19. Trimming removed 5 bases from V and 1 base from J; junction bases left unmatched: 3. Germline-derived CDR1 and CDR2 are SEHNR and FQNEAQ (reference sequence). CDR3 length equals 16 residues. In this sample, this clonotype turned up a few times. TCRdb processed the 5' RACE reads anew with MiXCR; each CDR3 protein has one entry. Counted here are hundreds of thousands of distinct CDR3 sequences, about 16% occurring once; the ten biggest clones make up approximately 25%. The origin of this receptor is a man aged 18-30 years who had mild COVID-19 (a few samples of this study predate the infection). Cell type and time point are not known. Sequencing used PBMCs or a T cell subset sorted from them (not recorded which). The rearrangement uses TRBV7-9 and TRBJ1-6; 9 bases line up with TRBD1. This CDR3 is CASSLDRGSYNSPLHF. CDR3 nucleotide sequence: TGTGCCAGCAGCCTGGACAGGGGTTCCTATAATTCACCCCTCCACTTT.